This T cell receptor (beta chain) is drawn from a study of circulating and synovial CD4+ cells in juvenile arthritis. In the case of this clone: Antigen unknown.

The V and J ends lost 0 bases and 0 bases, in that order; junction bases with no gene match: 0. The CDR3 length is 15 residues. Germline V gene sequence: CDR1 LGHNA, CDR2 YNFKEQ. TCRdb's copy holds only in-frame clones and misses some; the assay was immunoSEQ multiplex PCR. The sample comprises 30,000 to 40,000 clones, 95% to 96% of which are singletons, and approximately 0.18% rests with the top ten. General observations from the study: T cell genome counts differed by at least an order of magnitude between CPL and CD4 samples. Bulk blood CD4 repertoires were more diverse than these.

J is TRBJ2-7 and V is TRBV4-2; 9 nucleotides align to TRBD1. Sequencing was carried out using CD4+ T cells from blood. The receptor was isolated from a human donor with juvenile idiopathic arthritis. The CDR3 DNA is TGTGCCAGCAGCCAAGAGACAGGGGGCTCCTACGAGCAGTACTTC. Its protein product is CASSQETGGSYEQYF.